This T cell receptor (beta chain) was observed in a study of post-analysis software for immune sequencing data. Study-level information: The disease courses covered relapsing-remitting, secondary progressive and progressive-relapsing multiple sclerosis.

The CDR3 covers 13 residues. The ends were cut back, 1 base at V and 4 bases at J, with 5 bases in the middle. Germline V lookup: CDR1 SGHVS, CDR2 FNYEAQ. In its sample, this clonotype was seen many times. Its antigen is not identified. The library was made from cDNA and included unique molecular identifiers. TCRdb re-analysed the PCR reads in MiXCR, keeping a single row per CDR3 protein. In the table there are approximately 150,000 distinct CDR3 sequences, about 30% of which are singletons. The study's findings and limits: Diversity measured as normalized Chao1 was significantly lower in multiple sclerosis patients than in controls. Patients carried roughly five TRBV segments more frequently than controls did, and TRBV5-6, TRBV5-1 and TRBV20-1 were among them.

The sequencing sample was made of blood. The receptor comes from a girl under 18 with multiple sclerosis. The V call is TRBV7-6, the J call TRBJ2-1; no definite D call. The DNA for the CDR3 is TGTGCCAGCAGCTTAGAGCAATACAATGAGCAGTTCTTC. It translates to CASSLEQYNEQFF.